The clone carrying this T cell receptor beta chain was picked up a small number of times. The antigen is undetermined. cDNA serving as the sequencing template came from extracted, reverse transcribed RNA. Generated by immunoSEQ multiplex PCR, the TCRdb table keeps only in-frame clones and is missing some. Of under 250,000 clones listed, just over 65% were seen once; the top ten hold roughly 1.2%. These data belong to a study of CD8+ T cells in alopecia areata. Study-wide results and caveats: Possibly because of HLA-related factors, TCR sharing was less clear across patients than in mice.

This sample's treatment: oral pan-JAK inhibitor, 5-10 mg twice daily. CDR3 length: 10 residues. V lost 6 bases, J lost 1 base, and 3 bases lay in between. Looked up from germline, CDR1 is SQVTM and CDR2 is ANQGSEA. The chain joins TRBV29-1 to TRBJ1-2; D remains ambiguous. Sequencing used CD4+ T cells sorted from blood, obtained at week 44, from a patient treated with tofacitinib. The receptor's source is a human donor with alopecia areata. CDR3 nucleotides: TGCAGCGTCAGTAACTATGGCTACACCTTC. Its translation is CSVSNYGYTF.